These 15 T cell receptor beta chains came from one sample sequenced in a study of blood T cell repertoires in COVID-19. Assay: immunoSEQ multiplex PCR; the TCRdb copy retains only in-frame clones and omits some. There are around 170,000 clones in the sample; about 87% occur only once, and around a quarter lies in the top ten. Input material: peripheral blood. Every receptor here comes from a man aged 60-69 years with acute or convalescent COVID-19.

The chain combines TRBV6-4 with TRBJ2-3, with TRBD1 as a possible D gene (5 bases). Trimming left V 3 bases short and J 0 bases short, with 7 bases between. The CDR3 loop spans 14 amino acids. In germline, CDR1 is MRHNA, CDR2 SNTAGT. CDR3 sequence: CASSEDTSTDTQYF. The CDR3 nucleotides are TGTGCCAGCAGTGAGGACACCAGCACAGATACGCAGTATTTT.

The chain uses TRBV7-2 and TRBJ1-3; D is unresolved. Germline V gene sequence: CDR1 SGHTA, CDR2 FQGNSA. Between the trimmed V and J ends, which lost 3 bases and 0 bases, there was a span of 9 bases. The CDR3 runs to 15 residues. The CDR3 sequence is CASSFFESSGNTIYF. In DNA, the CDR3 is TGTGCCAGCAGCTTTTTCGAGAGCTCTGGAAACACCATATATTTT.

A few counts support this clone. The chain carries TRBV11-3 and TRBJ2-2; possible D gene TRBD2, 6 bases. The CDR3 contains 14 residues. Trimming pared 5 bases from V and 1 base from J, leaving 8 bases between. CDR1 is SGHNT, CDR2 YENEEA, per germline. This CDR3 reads CASSRGRNTGELFF. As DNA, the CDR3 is TGTGCCAGCAGCCGGGGGAGGAACACCGGGGAGCTGTTTTTT.

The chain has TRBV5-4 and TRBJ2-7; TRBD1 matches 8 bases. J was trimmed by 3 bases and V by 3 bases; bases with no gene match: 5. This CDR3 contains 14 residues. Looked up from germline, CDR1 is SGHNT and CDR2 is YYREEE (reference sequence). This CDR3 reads CASSWDRSIYEQYV. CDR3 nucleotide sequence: TGTGCCAGCAGCTGGGACAGGAGTATCTACGAGCAGTACGTC.

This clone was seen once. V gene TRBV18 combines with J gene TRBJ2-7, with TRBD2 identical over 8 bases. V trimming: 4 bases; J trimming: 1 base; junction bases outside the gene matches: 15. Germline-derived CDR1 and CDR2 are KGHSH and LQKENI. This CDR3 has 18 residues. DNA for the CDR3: TGTGCCAGCTCACTTCGGGTTACCGGGGGGGAATTTTCCTACGAGCAGTACGTC. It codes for CASSLRVTGGEFSYEQYV.

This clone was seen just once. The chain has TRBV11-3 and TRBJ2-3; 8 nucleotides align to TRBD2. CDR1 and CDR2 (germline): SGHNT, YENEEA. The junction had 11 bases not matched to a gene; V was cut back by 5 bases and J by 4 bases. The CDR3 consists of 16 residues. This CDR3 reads CASSTVGLAGADTQYF. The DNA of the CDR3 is TGTGCCAGCAGCACGGTTGGACTAGCTGGAGCAGATACGCAGTATTTT.

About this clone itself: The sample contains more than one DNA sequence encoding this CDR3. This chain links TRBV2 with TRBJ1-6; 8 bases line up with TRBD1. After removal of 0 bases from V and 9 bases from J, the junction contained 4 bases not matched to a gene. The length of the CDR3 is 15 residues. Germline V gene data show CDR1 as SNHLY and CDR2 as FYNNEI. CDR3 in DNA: TGTGCCAGCAGTGAAGCGCAGGGGGCGCGTTCACCCCTCCACTTT. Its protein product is CASSEAQGARSPLHF. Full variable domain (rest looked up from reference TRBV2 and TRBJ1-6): EPEVTQTPSHQVTQMGQEVILRCVPISNHLYFYWYRQILGQKVEFLVSFYNNEISEKSEIFDDQFSVERPDGSNFTLKIRSTKLEDSAMYFCASSEAQGARSPLHFGNGTRLTVT.

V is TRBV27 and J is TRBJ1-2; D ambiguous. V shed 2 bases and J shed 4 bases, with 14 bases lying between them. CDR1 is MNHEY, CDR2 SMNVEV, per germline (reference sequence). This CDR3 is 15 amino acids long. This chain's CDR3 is CASSLALTPLYGYTF. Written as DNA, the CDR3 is TGTGCCAGCAGTTTAGCCTTGACTCCCCTCTATGGCTACACCTTC.

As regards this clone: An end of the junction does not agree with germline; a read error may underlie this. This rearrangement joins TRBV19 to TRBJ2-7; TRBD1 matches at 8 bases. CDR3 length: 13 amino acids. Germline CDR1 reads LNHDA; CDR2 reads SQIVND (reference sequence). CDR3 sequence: CASSTSLPGQVNF. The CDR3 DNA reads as TGTGCCAGTAGTACCTCTCTACCGGGACAGGTCAACTTC.

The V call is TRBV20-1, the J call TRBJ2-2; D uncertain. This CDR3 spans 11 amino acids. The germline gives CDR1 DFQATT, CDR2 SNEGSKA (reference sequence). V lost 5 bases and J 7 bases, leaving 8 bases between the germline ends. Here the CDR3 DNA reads TGCAGTGCTCCGAGCGTCGGGGAGCTGTTTTTT. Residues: CSAPSVGELFF.

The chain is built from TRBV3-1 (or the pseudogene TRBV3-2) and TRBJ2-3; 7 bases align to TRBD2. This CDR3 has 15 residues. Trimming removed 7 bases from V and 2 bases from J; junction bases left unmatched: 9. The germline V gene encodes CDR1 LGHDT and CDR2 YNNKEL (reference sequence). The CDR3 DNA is TGTGCCAGCAAACCCAGCGGGGCGCTCACAGATACGCAGTATTTT. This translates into CASKPSGALTDTQYF.

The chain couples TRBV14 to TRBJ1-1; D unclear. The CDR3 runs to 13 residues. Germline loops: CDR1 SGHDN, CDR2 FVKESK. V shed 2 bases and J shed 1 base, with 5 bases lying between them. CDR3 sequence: CASSQPWNTEAFF. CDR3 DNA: TGTGCCAGCAGCCAACCCTGGAACACTGAAGCTTTCTTT.

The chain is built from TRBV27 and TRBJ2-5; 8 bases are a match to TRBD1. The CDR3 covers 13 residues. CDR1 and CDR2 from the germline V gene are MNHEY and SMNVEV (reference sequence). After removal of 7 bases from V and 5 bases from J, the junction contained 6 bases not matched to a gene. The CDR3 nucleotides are TGTGCCAGCATGGCAGGGGGCGAGGAGACCCAGTACTTC. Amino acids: CASMAGGEETQYF.

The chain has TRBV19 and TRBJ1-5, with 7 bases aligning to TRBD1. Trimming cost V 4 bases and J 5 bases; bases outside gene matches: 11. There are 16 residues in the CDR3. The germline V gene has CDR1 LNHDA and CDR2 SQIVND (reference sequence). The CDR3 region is CASSKRKDRDHQPQHF. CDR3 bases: TGTGCCAGTAGTAAGAGAAAAGACAGGGATCATCAGCCCCAGCATTTT.

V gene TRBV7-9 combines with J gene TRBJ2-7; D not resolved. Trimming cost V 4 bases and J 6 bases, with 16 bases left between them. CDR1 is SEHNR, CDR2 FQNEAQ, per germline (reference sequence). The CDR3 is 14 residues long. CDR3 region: CASSSNIPGGEQYV. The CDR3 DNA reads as TGTGCCAGCAGCTCCAATATCCCCGGTGGCGAGCAGTACGTC.